This entry features one TCR beta chain sequence. The sample comes from a study of cytomegalovirus exposure and HLA in healthy donors. The PCR used 60 Vbeta and 13 Jbeta primers. Only in-frame clones appear in the TCRdb table, and some are missing; sequencing was by immunoSEQ multiplex PCR. Recorded for this sample: about 120,000 clones. V lost 4 bases and J lost 3; bases outside the gene matches: 7. This CDR3 spans 14 amino acids. CDR1 is SGHRS and CDR2 is YFSETQ in the germline V gene. The gene calls are TRBV5-1 and TRBJ2-7; 7 bases agree with TRBD1. The clonotype was recovered from a young man in good health and CMV-seronegative. The sequencing input was PBMCs. In nucleotides, the CDR3 is TGCGCCAGCAGCCTGATGGGACAGCTCTACGAGCAGTACTTC. This sequence encodes CASSLMGQLYEQYF.